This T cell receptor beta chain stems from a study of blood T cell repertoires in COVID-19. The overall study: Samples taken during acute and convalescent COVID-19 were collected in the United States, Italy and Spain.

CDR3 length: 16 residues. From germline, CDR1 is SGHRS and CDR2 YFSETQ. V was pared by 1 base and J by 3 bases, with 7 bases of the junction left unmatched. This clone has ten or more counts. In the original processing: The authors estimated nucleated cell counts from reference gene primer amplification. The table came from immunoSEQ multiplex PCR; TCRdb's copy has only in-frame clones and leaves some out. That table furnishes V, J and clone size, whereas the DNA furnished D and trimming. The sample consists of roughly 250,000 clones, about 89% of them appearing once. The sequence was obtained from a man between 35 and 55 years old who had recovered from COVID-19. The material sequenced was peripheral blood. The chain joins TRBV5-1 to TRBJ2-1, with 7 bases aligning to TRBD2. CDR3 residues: CASSLIGGRNYNEQFF. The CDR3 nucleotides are TGCGCCAGCAGCTTGATCGGCGGGAGAAACTACAATGAGCAGTTCTTC.